This TCR beta chain was captured by sequencing in a study of PD-1 blockade in mismatch repair-deficient tumors. Sequenced by immunoSEQ multiplex PCR; TCRdb stores in-frame clones only, minus some. The top ten clones hold about 6.3% of a sample with around 100,000 clones, 65% to 85% of them seen once. V lost 6 bases to trimming and J lost 3 bases; unmatched junction nucleotides: 5. This CDR3 has 14 residues. Germline V gene lookup returns CDR1 SQVTM and CDR2 ANQGSEA. The sample in question was peripheral blood, obtained about 33 weeks after starting pembrolizumab. This sequence originates from an adult with mismatch repair-deficient cancer. The chain recombines TRBV29-1 with TRBJ2-2, with 9 bases that match TRBD1. The CDR3 nucleotides read TGCAGCGTCGGCCGGGACAGGGACACCGGGGAGCTGTTTTTT. Its protein is CSVGRDRDTGELFF.